The 31 T cell receptor beta chains listed next were all sequenced from one sample in a study of cytomegalovirus exposure and HLA in healthy donors. Primers for the PCR totalled 60 Vbeta and 13 Jbeta. Assay: immunoSEQ multiplex PCR; the TCRdb copy retains only in-frame clones and omits some. The sample has over 55,000 clones, more than 80% seen once; the top ten hold 12%. Material for sequencing was PBMCs. The receptors stem from a woman younger than 45 in good health and CMV-seropositive.

The chain links TRBV4-1 to TRBJ2-7; 10 positions match TRBD1. Germline CDR1 is MGHRA and CDR2 is YSYEKL. This CDR3 has 16 amino acids. The J segment lost 3 bases and the V segment lost 1 base, leaving 6 bases of the junction unmatched. The CDR3 loop reads CASSQVPRDRGYEQYF. CDR3 nucleotide sequence: TGCGCCAGCAGCCAAGTACCACGGGACAGGGGCTACGAGCAGTACTTC.

There are a few counts of this clone. The chain couples TRBV6-4 to TRBJ2-3, with D possibly being TRBD2 (5 bases). The CDR3 spans 15 residues. CDR1 and CDR2 from the germline V gene are MRHNA and SNTAGT. The V and J ends lost 5 bases and 4 bases respectively, with 16 bases between them. The CDR3 nucleotides read TGTGCCAGCAGTCCTTCGGTCAGCGGATCAGATACGCAGTATTTT. Translating gives CASSPSVSGSDTQYF.

This chain links TRBV4-1 with TRBJ2-5, with unresolved D. The V and J ends lost 3 bases and 4 bases respectively, with 9 bases between them. CDR1 and CDR2 (germline): MGHRA, YSYEKL. The length of the CDR3 is 13 residues. The CDR3 DNA reads TGCGCCAGCAGCCAGGGCTCGATAGAGACCCAGTACTTC. It yields the protein CASSQGSIETQYF.

V and J are TRBV28 and TRBJ2-5, with 10 bases that match TRBD2. The CDR3 runs 17 residues. CDR1 MDHEN and CDR2 SYDVKM come from the germline V gene. Losses at the gene ends were 2 bases for V and 1 base for J; bases not matched to a gene: 7. CDR3 loop: CASSLVPSGGFQETQYF. The CDR3 nucleotides read TGTGCCAGCAGTTTAGTGCCTAGCGGGGGTTTCCAAGAGACCCAGTACTTC.

V is TRBV29-1 and J is TRBJ2-2; TRBD2 matches at 7 bases. CDR3 length: 13 residues. The V and J ends lost 7 bases and 3 bases, in that order; junction bases with no gene match: 5. CDR1 is SQVTM, CDR2 ANQGSEA, per germline. The CDR3 bases are TGCAGCGGAAAGCGGGATGACACCGGGGAGCTGTTTTTT. Its protein is CSGKRDDTGELFF.

The V and J genes are TRBV13 and TRBJ1-2; 8 positions agree with TRBD1. The trim removed 2 bases at V and 6 bases at J, leaving 11 bases unmatched. CDR3 length: 16 amino acids. Germline CDR1 is PRHDT and CDR2 is FYEKMQ (reference sequence). The CDR3 bases are TGTGCCAGCAGCTTATACTCAACAGGGGGAGTCAATGGCTACACCTTC. This encodes CASSLYSTGGVNGYTF.

This chain connects TRBV18 to TRBJ2-1, with 7 bases lining up with TRBD1. The V segment lost 3 bases and the J segment 5 bases; nucleotides outside the gene matches: 7. Germline values: CDR1 KGHSH, CDR2 LQKENI. This CDR3 is 15 amino acids long. CDR3 DNA: TGTGCCAGCTCACCCCCCGGGACAGAAAACAATGAGCAGTTCTTC. This encodes CASSPPGTENNEQFF.

CDR3 region: CASSLIGQGAQTQYF. The CDR3 DNA sequence: TGTGCCAGCAGTCTAATTGGACAGGGGGCCCAGACCCAGTACTTC. V usage is TRBV27 and J usage is TRBJ2-5; TRBD1 aligns across 11 bases. The CDR3 sequence is 15 residues long. From germline, CDR1 is MNHEY and CDR2 SMNVEV (reference sequence). Trimming at V came to 5 bases and at J to 6 bases, leaving 8 bases not matched to a gene.

J is TRBJ2-7 and V is TRBV11-2; TRBD2 might be the D (6 bases). Per the germline V gene, CDR1 is SGHAT and CDR2 is FQNNGV. The CDR3 spans 14 residues. V lost 2 bases and J 7 bases, leaving 15 bases between the germline ends. The CDR3 DNA reads as TGTGCCAGCAGCTTAATAGAGAGCCGGGGGGAGCAGTACTTC. Protein sequence: CASSLIESRGEQYF. Together with reference TRBV11-2 and TRBJ2-7, the CDR3 gives the full variable domain: EAGVAQSPRYKIIEKRQSVAFWCNPISGHATLYWYQQILGQGPKLLIQFQNNGVVDDSQLPKDRFSAERLKGVDSTLKIQPAKLEDSAVYLCASSLIESRGEQYFGPGTRLTVT.

The rearrangement joins TRBV4-1 to TRBJ1-6; D remains ambiguous. Germline values: CDR1 MGHRA, CDR2 YSYEKL. The CDR3 loop spans 16 amino acids. Between the trimmed V and J ends, which lost 3 bases and 8 bases, there was a span of 17 bases. CDR3 sequence: CASSHLTGGRYSPLHF. CDR3 bases: TGCGCCAGCAGCCATTTGACCGGAGGGAGGTATTCACCCCTCCACTTT.

The V gene is TRBV18, the J gene TRBJ2-7; 11 bases agree with TRBD2. V was pared by 1 base and J by 3 bases, with 2 bases of the junction left unmatched. The CDR3 loop spans 15 amino acids. CDR1 KGHSH and CDR2 LQKENI come from the germline V gene. The CDR3 sequence is CASSPLAGGGYEQYF. The CDR3 DNA reads TGTGCCAGCTCACCACTAGCGGGAGGGGGCTACGAGCAGTACTTC. The variable domain in full, with the rest retrieved from reference TRBV18 and TRBJ2-7, is NAGVMQNPRHLVRRRGQEARLRCSPMKGHSHVYWYRQLPEEGLKFMVYLQKENIIDESGMPKERFSAEFPKEGPSILRIQQVVRGDSAAYFCASSPLAGGGYEQYFGPGTRLTVT.

The J gene is TRBJ2-2, the V gene TRBV7-6; the D gene is possibly TRBD1 (6 bases). Germline V gene data show CDR1 as SGHVS and CDR2 as FNYEAQ. Between the trimmed V and J ends, which lost 3 bases and 7 bases, there was a span of 21 bases. This CDR3 has 17 residues. Written as DNA, the CDR3 is TGTGCCAGCAGCTTGGAACTGCCGACAGGTTCGGGCGGGGAGCTGTTTTTT. The encoded protein is CASSLELPTGSGGELFF.

V usage is TRBV9 and J usage is TRBJ2-3, with TRBD2 matching 7 bases. Germline V CDR1 and CDR2: SGDLS, YYNGEE. The CDR3 spans 14 residues. With V trimmed by 0 bases and J by 5 bases, 3 bases remained unmatched. CDR3 nucleotide sequence: TGTGCCAGCAGCGTAGGACTAGCTAAAGATACGCAGTATTTT. It encodes CASSVGLAKDTQYF.

This rearrangement joins TRBV30 to TRBJ2-6; 8 bases map to TRBD1. Germline values: CDR1 GTSNPN, CDR2 SVGIG (reference sequence). There are 20 residues in the CDR3. J was trimmed by 1 base and V by 2 bases; bases with no gene match: 16. The CDR3 sequence is CAWSSPRGRGRESGANVLTF. CDR3 coding DNA: TGTGCCTGGAGTTCCCCGCGGGGCAGGGGGCGAGAATCTGGGGCCAACGTCCTGACTTTC.

The genes are TRBV2 and TRBJ2-3; 9 nucleotides agree with TRBD2. The CDR3 runs 15 residues. Germline V gene lookup returns CDR1 SNHLY and CDR2 FYNNEI. Trimming removed 2 bases from V and 0 bases from J; junction bases left unmatched: 0. The DNA of the CDR3 is TGTGCCAGCAGTGAAACTAGCGGGAGCACAGATACGCAGTATTTT. Translation gives CASSETSGSTDTQYF.

This clone was counted between two and nine times. The chain carries TRBV5-1 and TRBJ2-1, with D possibly TRBD2 on 6 matching bases. Germline CDR1 reads SGHRS; CDR2 reads YFSETQ. The CDR3 covers 12 residues. Trimming took off 5 bases at V and 14 bases at J, with 17 bases between the two ends. CDR3 in DNA: TGCGCCAGCAGGGGGGGAAAGACAGATAAGTTCTTC. Its translation: CASRGGKTDKFF.

This sequence joins TRBV7-9 and TRBJ2-1, with unresolved D. CDR1 is SEHNR and CDR2 is FQNEAQ in the germline V gene (reference sequence). The ends were cut back, 3 bases at V and 4 bases at J, with 7 bases in the middle. CDR3 length: 13 amino acids. The CDR3 is CASSFLPYNEQFF. In DNA form, the CDR3 reads TGTGCCAGCAGCTTTCTCCCTTACAATGAGCAGTTCTTC.

The rearrangement joins TRBV6-6 to TRBJ2-5; D is perhaps TRBD1 (6 bases). This CDR3 contains 15 residues. V was shortened by 9 bases and J by 5 bases, with 22 bases between the two germline ends. Per germline, CDR1 MNHNY and CDR2 SVGAGI (reference sequence). CDR3 DNA: TGTGCCAGTAACCCACACCACAGGGACGGGGAGACCCAGTACTTC. Translation: CASNPHHRDGETQYF.

The CDR3 bases are TGTGCCAGCTCACTGAGGGATACTGGAAACACCATATATTTT. This translates into CASSLRDTGNTIYF. V and J are TRBV18 and TRBJ1-3; D is uncertain. V lost 4 bases and J 2 bases, leaving 9 bases between the germline ends. CDR3 length equals 14 residues. CDR1 is KGHSH and CDR2 is LQKENI in the germline V gene.

The chain is built from TRBV2 and TRBJ1-2; D is uncertain. CDR3 length: 11 residues. Looked up from germline, CDR1 is SNHLY and CDR2 is FYNNEI. With 5 bases removed from V and 7 bases from J, the gap between germline ends came to 8 bases. The CDR3 spells CASSPTGGYTF. CDR3 in DNA: TGTGCCAGCAGTCCCACGGGTGGCTACACCTTC.

J is TRBJ2-7 and V is TRBV19; 12 nucleotides align to TRBD2. CDR3 size: 14 residues. J lost 1 base, V lost 6 bases, and 1 base had no gene match. Germline V gene data show CDR1 as LNHDA and CDR2 as SQIVND (reference sequence). CDR3 sequence (DNA): TGTGCCAGTAGCCTAGCGGGAGGGTCCTACGAGCAGTACTTC. Translation gives CASSLAGGSYEQYF.

The chain is built from TRBV5-1 and TRBJ2-4; TRBD2 aligns across 8 bases. J was trimmed by 0 bases and V by 4 bases; bases with no gene match: 18. The germline CDR1 and CDR2 sequences are SGHRS and YFSETQ. This CDR3 is 20 amino acids long. The CDR3 loop is CASSNAGLDSSLLAKNIQYF. The CDR3 DNA follows: TGCGCCAGCAGCAACGCGGGACTAGACTCAAGTCTTTTAGCCAAAAACATTCAGTACTTC.

The chain couples TRBV6-6 to TRBJ2-1; 12 positions match TRBD2. Losses at the gene ends were 5 bases for V and 4 bases for J; bases not matched to a gene: 3. This CDR3 is 15 amino acids long. Germline lookup yields CDR1 MNHNY and CDR2 SVGAGI (reference sequence). The DNA of the CDR3 is TGTGCCAGCAGTGTACTAGCGGGAGGATACAATGAGCAGTTCTTC. It codes for CASSVLAGGYNEQFF.

V usage is TRBV27 and J usage is TRBJ2-2, with TRBD2 as a possible D gene (5 bases). CDR3 length equals 16 residues. Looked up from germline, CDR1 is MNHEY and CDR2 is SMNVEV (reference sequence). V dropped 6 bases and J dropped 9 bases, with 23 bases sitting between them. Written as DNA, the CDR3 is TGTGCCAGCAGGCCACGGGGTCCTCCGACTCACCGGGAGCTGTTTTTT. Amino acids: CASRPRGPPTHRELFF.

The gene calls are TRBV27 and TRBJ1-5; 7 bases align to TRBD1. CDR3 length equals 14 residues. Germline CDR1 MNHEY, CDR2 SMNVEV (reference sequence). The ends lost 4 bases at V and 4 bases at J; junction bases unmatched: 4. CDR3 sequence (DNA): TGTGCCAGCAGTTCCGTCAGGGGGAATCAGCCCCAGCATTTT. Protein sequence: CASSSVRGNQPQHF.

This chain uses TRBV2 with TRBJ1-4, with D possibly TRBD1 on 5 matching bases. The CDR3 loop spans 13 amino acids. CDR1 and CDR2 (germline): SNHLY, FYNNEI. V was cut by 7 bases and J by 3 bases, with 9 bases left in between. The CDR3, as DNA: TGTGCCAGCACAGGGCGATCTAATGAAAAACTGTTTTTT. Translated: CASTGRSNEKLFF.

This chain connects TRBV15 to TRBJ2-6, with 7 bases that match TRBD2. Germline lookup yields CDR1 LNHNV and CDR2 YYDKDF (reference sequence). The CDR3 is made up of 17 amino acids. V shed 3 bases, J shed 2 bases, and the junction held 7 bases outside the gene matches. This CDR3 reads CATSREREAAGANVLTF. CDR3 in DNA: TGTGCCACCAGCAGGGAACGGGAGGCGGCTGGGGCCAACGTCCTGACTTTC.

The V gene is TRBV2, the J gene TRBJ2-2, with D hard to call. Germline CDR1 is SNHLY and CDR2 is FYNNEI. V shed 7 bases and J shed 5 bases, with 11 bases lying between them. There are 13 residues in the CDR3. The CDR3 protein is CASNSQETGELFF. The CDR3 nucleotides are TGTGCCAGCAATTCGCAGGAAACCGGGGAGCTGTTTTTT.

The V gene is TRBV5-1, the J gene TRBJ2-3; 9 bases are a match to TRBD2. Unmatched junction bases numbered 11, after V lost 4 bases and J lost 8 bases. CDR1 is SGHRS and CDR2 is YFSETQ in the germline V gene. The CDR3 loop spans 15 amino acids. Here the CDR3 DNA reads TGCGCCAGCAGCCCCCCCCAAGCGGGAGGTAGTACGCAGTATTTT. Protein product: CASSPPQAGGSTQYF.

V gene TRBV18 combines with J gene TRBJ1-5, with D hard to call. V dropped 4 bases and J dropped 5 bases, with 15 bases sitting between them. This CDR3 comprises 15 residues. CDR1 is KGHSH and CDR2 is LQKENI in the germline V gene. The CDR3 is CASSLTVDSYQPQHF. The CDR3 DNA reads as TGTGCCAGCTCACTCACAGTCGATTCTTATCAGCCCCAGCATTTT.

This rearrangement joins TRBV7-2 to TRBJ1-2; 8 positions match TRBD1. The CDR3 has 13 amino acids. Germline CDR1 is SGHTA and CDR2 is FQGNSA. The V gene end was trimmed by 5 bases and the J gene end by 5 bases; junction bases not matched to a gene: 4. CDR3 nucleotides: TGTGCCAGCAGCCCCAGGACAGGGTATGGCTACACCTTC. Translation gives CASSPRTGYGYTF.